The source of this TCR beta chain is a study of T cell responses to AZD1222 COVID-19 vaccine. Study-level findings and limits: Repertoires were obtained solely post-peak T cell response. It should be noted that donors were predominantly white British and more often female, and clonal diversity was possibly underestimated.

The CDR3 covers 12 residues. The V gene lost 7 bases and the J gene lost 9 bases, with 18 bases spanning the gap. Per germline, CDR1 GTSNPN and CDR2 SVGIG (reference sequence). This clone turned up a few times. The antigen is undetermined. The assay was immunoSEQ multiplex PCR, and TCRdb's table has in-frame clones only and misses some. The sample records some 130,000 clones, 85% to 95% being singletons. The TCR sequence derives from an adult who received the AZD1222 COVID-19 vaccine. The material sequenced was peripheral blood, taken 28 days after the second AZD1222 dose. J is TRBJ1-2 and V is TRBV30; a possible D gene is TRBD1 (6 bases). CDR3 amino acids: CASNRRGVSYTF. The CDR3 DNA follows: TGTGCCTCCAATAGGAGGGGGGTTAGCTACACCTTC. The entire variable domain, with the rest obtained from reference TRBV30 and TRBJ1-2, is as follows: SQTIHQWPATLVQPVGSPLSLECTVEGTSNPNLYWYRQAAGRGLQLLFYSVGIGQISSEVPQNLSASRPQDRQFILSSKKLLLSDSGFYLCASNRRGVSYTFGSGTRLTVV.